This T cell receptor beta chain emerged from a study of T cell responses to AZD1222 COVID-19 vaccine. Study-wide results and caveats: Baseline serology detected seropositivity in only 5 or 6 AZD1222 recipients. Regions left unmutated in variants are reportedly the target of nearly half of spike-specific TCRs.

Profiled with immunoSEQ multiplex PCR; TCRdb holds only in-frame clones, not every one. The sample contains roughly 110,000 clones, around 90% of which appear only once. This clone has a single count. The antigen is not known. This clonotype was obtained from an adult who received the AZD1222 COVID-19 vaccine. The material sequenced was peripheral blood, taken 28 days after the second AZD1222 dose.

CDR3: CASSKQGVGVPKNIQYF. The DNA for the CDR3 is TGTGCCAGCAGCAAACAAGGTGTAGGAGTACCCAAAAACATTCAGTACTTC. This sequence joins TRBV9 and TRBJ2-4; no firm D call. The CDR3 spans 17 residues. V lost 4 bases, J lost 2 bases, and 19 bases lay in between. The germline CDR1 and CDR2 sequences are SGDLS and YYNGEE.